The clone carrying this T cell receptor beta chain was seen only once. The antigen is unknown. TCRdb reprocessed the RT-PCR reads with MiXCR, giving one entry per CDR3 protein. The sample consists of more than 700,000 distinct CDR3 sequences, over 20% of them appearing once. The sample is drawn from a study of response to subunit inactivated influenza vaccine. Germline CDR1 and CDR2: SEHNR and FQNEAQ (reference sequence). The length of the CDR3 is 15 residues. After removal of 4 bases from V and 8 bases from J, the junction contained 7 bases not matched to a gene. General study points: Authors proposed each seasonal influenza vaccination draws in few new T cells.

The starting material was PBMCs from blood, obtained about 5 days after vaccination. The chain links TRBV7-9 to TRBJ2-1, with TRBD1 matching 11 bases. The origin of this receptor is a man aged 50-60 years who received an inactivated influenza vaccine. DNA of the CDR3: TGTGCCAGCAGCTCCAGGACAGGGGGCAAAGATGAGCAGTTCTTC. It specifies CASSSRTGGKDEQFF.